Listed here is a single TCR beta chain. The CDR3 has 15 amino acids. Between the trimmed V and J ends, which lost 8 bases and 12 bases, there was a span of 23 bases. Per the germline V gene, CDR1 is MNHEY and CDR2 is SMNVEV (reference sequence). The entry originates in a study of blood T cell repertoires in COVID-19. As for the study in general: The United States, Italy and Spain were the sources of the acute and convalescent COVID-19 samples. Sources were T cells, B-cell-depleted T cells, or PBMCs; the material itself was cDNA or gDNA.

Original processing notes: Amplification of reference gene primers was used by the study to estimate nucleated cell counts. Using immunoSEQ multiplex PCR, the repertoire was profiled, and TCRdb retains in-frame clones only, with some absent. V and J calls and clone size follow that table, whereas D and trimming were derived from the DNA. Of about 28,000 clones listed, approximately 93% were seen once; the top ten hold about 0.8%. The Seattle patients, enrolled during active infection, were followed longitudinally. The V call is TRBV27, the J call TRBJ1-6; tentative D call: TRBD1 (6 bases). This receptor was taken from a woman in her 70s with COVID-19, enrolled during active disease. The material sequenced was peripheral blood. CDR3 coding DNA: TGTGCCAGCCGCCTTAGGACAGCGAAATACGGACCCCTCCACTTT. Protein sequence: CASRLRTAKYGPLHF.